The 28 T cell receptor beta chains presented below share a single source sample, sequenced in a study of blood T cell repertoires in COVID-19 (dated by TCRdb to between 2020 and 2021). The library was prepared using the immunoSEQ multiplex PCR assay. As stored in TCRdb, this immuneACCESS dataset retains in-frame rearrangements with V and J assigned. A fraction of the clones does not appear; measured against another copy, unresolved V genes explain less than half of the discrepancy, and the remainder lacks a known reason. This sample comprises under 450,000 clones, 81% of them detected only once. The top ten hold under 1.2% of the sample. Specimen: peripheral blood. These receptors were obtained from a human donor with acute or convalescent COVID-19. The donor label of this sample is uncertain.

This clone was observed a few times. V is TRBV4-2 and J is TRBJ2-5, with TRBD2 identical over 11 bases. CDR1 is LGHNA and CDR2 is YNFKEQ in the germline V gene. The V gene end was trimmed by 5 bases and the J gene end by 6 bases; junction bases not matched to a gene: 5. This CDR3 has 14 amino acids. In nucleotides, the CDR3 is TGTGCCAGCAGCACCCTAGCGGGGGGACAGACCCAGTACTTC. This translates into CASSTLAGGQTQYF.

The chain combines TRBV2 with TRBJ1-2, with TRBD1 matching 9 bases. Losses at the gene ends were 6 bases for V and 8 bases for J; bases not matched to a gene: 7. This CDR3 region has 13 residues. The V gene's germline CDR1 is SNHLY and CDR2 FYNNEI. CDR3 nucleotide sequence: TGTGCCAGCAGGGCCGGGACAGGGAGAGGCTACACCTTC. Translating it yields CASRAGTGRGYTF.

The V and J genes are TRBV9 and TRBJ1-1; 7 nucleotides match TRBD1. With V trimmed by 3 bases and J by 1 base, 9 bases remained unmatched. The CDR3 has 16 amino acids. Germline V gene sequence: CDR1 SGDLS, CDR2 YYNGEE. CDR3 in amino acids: CASSAGQLRGNTEAFF. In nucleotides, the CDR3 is TGTGCCAGCAGCGCGGGACAGTTGAGGGGGAACACTGAAGCTTTCTTT.

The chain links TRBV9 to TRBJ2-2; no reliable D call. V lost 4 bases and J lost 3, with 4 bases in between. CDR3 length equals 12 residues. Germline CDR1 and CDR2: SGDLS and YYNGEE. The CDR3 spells CASSKHTGELFF. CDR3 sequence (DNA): TGTGCCAGCAGCAAGCACACCGGGGAGCTGTTTTTT.

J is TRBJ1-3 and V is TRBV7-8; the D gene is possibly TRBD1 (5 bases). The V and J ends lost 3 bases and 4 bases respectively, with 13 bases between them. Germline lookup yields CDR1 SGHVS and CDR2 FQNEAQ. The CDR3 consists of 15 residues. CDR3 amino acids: CASSLSGGSGNTIYF. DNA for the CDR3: TGTGCCAGCAGCTTGTCCGGGGGGTCAGGAAACACCATATATTTT.

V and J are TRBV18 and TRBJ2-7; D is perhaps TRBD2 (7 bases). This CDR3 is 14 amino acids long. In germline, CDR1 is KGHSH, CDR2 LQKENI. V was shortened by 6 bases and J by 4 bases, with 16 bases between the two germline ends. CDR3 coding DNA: TGTGCCAGCTCGGGGGGGCCGGGAAGGTACGAGCAGTACTTC. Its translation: CASSGGPGRYEQYF.

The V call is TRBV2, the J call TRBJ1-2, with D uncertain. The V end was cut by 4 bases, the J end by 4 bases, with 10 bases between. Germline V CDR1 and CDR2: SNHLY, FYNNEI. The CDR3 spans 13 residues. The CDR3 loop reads CASSVPRSYGYTF. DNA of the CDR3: TGTGCCAGCAGTGTGCCCAGGTCCTATGGCTACACCTTC.

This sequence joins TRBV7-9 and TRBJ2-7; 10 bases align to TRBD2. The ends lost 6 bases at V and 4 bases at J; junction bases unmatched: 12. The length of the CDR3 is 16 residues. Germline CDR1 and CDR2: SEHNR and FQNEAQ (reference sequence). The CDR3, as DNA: TGTGCCAGCAGATCTGCCATCAATAGCGGGAGGTACGAGCAGTACTTC. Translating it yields CASRSAINSGRYEQYF.

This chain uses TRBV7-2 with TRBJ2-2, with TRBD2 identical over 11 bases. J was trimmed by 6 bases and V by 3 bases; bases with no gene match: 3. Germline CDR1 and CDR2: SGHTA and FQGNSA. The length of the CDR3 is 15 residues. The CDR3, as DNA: TGTGCCAGCAGCTTGACTAGCGGGAAGGCCGGGGAGCTGTTTTTT. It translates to CASSLTSGKAGELFF.

The CDR3 here is CARSGGYDTQYF. CDR3 nucleotide sequence: TGTGCCCGTAGCGGGGGGTACGATACGCAGTATTTT. The J gene is TRBJ2-3, the V gene TRBV30; TRBD2 agrees at 10 bases. Trimming at V came to 8 bases and at J to 6 bases, leaving 5 bases not matched to a gene. Germline loops: CDR1 GTSNPN, CDR2 SVGIG (reference sequence). The CDR3 has 12 amino acids. Based on the CDR3 plus reference TRBV30 and TRBJ2-3, the full variable domain is SQTIHQWPATLVQPVGSPLSLECTVEGTSNPNLYWYRQAAGRGLQLLFYSVGIGQISSEVPQNLSASRPQDRQFILSSKKLLLSDSGFYLCARSGGYDTQYFGPGTRLTVL.

The CDR3 nucleotides read TGTGCCAGCAGTTTATCCCCAAGGACAGGCCACGGCTACACCTTC. Amino acid sequence: CASSLSPRTGHGYTF. This chain joins TRBV28 and TRBJ1-2, with 7 bases matching TRBD1. The CDR3 runs to 15 residues. The J segment lost 8 bases and the V segment lost 1 base, leaving 10 bases of the junction unmatched. Germline-derived CDR1 and CDR2 are MDHEN and SYDVKM.

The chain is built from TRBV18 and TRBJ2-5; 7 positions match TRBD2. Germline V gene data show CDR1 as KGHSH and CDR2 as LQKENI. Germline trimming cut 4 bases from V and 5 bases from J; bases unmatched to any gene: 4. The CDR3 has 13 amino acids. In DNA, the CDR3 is TGTGCCAGCTCACTTGGCGGGAGCGAGACCCAGTACTTC. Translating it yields CASSLGGSETQYF.

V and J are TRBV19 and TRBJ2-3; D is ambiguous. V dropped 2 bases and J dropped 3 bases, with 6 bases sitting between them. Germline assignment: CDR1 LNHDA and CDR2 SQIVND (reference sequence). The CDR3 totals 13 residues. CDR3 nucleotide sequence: TGTGCCAGTAGTATATTTTTAACAGATACGCAGTATTTT. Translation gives CASSIFLTDTQYF.

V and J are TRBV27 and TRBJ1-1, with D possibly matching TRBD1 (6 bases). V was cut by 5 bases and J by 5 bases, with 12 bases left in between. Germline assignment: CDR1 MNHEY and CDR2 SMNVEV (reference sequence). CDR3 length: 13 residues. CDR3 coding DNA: TGTGCCAGCAGTATAGCCGGGACAACTGAAGCTTTCTTT. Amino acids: CASSIAGTTEAFF.

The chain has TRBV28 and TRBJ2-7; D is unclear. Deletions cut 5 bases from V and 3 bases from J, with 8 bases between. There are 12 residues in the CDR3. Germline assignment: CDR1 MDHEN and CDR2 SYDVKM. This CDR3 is CASSGRNYEQYF. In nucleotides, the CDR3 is TGTGCCAGCAGTGGCAGGAACTACGAGCAGTACTTC.

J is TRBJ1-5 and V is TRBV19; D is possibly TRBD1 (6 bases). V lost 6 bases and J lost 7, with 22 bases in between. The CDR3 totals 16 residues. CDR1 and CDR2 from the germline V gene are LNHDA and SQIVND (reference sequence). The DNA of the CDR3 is TGTGCCAGTAGGACCTCCGGGGGGCGCAGGGGACAGCCCCAGCATTTT. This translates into CASRTSGGRRGQPQHF.

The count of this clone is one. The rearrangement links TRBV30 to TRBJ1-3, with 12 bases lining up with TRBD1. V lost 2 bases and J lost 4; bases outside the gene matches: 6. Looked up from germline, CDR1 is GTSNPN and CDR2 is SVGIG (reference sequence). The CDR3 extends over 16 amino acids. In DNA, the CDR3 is TGTGCCTGGAGTTCCGGGACAGGGGGCTGGGGAAACACCATATATTTT. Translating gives CAWSSGTGGWGNTIYF. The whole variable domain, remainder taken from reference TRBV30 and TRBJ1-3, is SQTIHQWPATLVQPVGSPLSLECTVEGTSNPNLYWYRQAAGRGLQLLFYSVGIGQISSEVPQNLSASRPQDRQFILSSKKLLLSDSGFYLCAWSSGTGGWGNTIYFGEGSWLTVV.

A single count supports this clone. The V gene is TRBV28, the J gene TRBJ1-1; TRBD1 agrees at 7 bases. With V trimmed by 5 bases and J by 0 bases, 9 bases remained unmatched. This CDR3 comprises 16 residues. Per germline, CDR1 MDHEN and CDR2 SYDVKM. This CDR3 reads CASSTVQGPLNTEAFF. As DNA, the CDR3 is TGTGCCAGCAGTACCGTACAGGGGCCCCTGAACACTGAAGCTTTCTTT.

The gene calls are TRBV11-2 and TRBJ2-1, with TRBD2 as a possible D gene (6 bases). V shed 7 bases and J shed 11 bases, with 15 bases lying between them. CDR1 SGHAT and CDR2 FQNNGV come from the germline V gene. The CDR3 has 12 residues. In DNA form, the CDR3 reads TGTGCCAGCACCCCCTCGGGCGGGAAGCAGTTCTTC. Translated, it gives CASTPSGGKQFF.

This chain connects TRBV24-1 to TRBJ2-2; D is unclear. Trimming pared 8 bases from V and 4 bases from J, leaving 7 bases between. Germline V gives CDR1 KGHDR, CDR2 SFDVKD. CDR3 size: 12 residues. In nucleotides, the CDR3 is TGTGCCACCATGGCCCCCACCGGGGAGCTGTTTTTT. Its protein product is CATMAPTGELFF.

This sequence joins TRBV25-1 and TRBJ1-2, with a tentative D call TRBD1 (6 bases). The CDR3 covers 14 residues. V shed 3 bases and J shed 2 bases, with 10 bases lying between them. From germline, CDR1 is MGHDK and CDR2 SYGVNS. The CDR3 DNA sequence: TGTGCCAGCAGTGACCGGGACACCAACTATGGCTACACCTTC. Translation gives CASSDRDTNYGYTF.

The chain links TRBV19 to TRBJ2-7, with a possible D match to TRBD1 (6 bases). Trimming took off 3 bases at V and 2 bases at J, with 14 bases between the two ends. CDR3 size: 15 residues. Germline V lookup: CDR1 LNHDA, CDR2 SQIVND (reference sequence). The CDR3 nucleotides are TGTGCCAGTAGTATCGCTTACAGGGAAACCTACGAGCAGTACTTC. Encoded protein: CASSIAYRETYEQYF. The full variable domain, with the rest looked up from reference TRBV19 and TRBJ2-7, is DGGITQSPKYLFRKEGQNVTLSCEQNLNHDAMYWYRQDPGQGLRLIYYSQIVNDFQKGDIAEGYSVSREKKESFPLTVTSAQKNPTAFYLCASSIAYRETYEQYFGPGTRLTVT.

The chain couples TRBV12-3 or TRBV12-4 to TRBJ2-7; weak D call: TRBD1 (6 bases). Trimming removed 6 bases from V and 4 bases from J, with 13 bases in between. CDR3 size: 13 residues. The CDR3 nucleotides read TGTGCCAGCAGCCGGGACACCTTGTACGAGCAGTACTTC. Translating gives CASSRDTLYEQYF.

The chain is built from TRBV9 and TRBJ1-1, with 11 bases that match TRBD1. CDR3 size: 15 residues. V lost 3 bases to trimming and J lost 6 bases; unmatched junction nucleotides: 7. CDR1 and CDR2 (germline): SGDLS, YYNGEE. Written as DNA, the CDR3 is TGTGCCAGCAGCGCAACCGGGACAGGGGGATCTGAAGCTTTCTTT. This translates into CASSATGTGGSEAFF.

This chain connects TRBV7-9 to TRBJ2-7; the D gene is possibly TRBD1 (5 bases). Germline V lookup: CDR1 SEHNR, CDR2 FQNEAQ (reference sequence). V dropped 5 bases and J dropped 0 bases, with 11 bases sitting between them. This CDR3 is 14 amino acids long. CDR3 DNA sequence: TGTGCCAGCAGCCCCGACAGTTCCTCCTACGAGCAGTACTTC. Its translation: CASSPDSSSYEQYF.

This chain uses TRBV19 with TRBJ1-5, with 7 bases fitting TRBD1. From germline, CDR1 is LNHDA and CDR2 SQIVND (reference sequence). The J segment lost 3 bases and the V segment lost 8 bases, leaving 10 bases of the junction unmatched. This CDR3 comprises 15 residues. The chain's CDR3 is CASAGQENVNQPQHF. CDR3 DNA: TGTGCCAGTGCCGGACAGGAGAACGTCAATCAGCCCCAGCATTTT. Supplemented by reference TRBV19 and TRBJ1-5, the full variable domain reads DGGITQSPKYLFRKEGQNVTLSCEQNLNHDAMYWYRQDPGQGLRLIYYSQIVNDFQKGDIAEGYSVSREKKESFPLTVTSAQKNPTAFYLCASAGQENVNQPQHFGDGTRLSIL.

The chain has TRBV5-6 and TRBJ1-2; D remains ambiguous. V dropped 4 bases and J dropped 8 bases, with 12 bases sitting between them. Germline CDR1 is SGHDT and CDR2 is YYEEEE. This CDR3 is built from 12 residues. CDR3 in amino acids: CASSPWSLGYTF. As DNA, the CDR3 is TGTGCCAGCAGCCCCTGGAGTCTAGGCTACACCTTC.

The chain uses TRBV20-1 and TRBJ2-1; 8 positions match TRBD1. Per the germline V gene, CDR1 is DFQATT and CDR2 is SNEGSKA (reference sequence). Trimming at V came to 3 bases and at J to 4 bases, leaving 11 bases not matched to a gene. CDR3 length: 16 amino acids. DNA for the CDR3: TGCAGTGCTAGTCCCCCGCTTGGACAGGGTTACAATGAGCAGTTCTTC. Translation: CSASPPLGQGYNEQFF.